The entry that follows covers one TCR beta chain sequence. Its cognate antigen is unknown. The data belong to a study of cytomegalovirus exposure and HLA in healthy donors. It was with 60 Vbeta and 13 Jbeta primers that the PCR ran. The protocol was immunoSEQ multiplex PCR, while the TCRdb copy is restricted to in-frame clones and leaves out a portion. Here the sample table reports 74,000 or so clones. General observations from the study: Data from an earlier analysis indicated that most TCR beta V segments were productive either about 87% or about 30% of the time. Immune exposure information comprised only CMV serostatus. Relative to equally common others, HLA-associated TCR beta chains showed greater clonal expansion in a later analysis. The authors confirmed in vitro that a few CMV-associated chains were specific for CMV antigens.

CDR1 and CDR2 from the germline V gene are MDHEN and SYDVKM. This CDR3 spans 12 amino acids. Trimming pared 6 bases from V and 10 bases from J, leaving 13 bases between. The sequenced sample consisted of PBMCs. V and J are TRBV28 and TRBJ1-5; D call uncertain. The receptor was isolated from an older woman in good health and CMV-seronegative. The CDR3 protein is CASRHQEIPQHF. The CDR3 DNA reads TGTGCCAGCAGACACCAGGAAATACCCCAGCATTTT. The variable domain in full, with the rest retrieved from reference TRBV28 and TRBJ1-5, is DVKVTQSSRYLVKRTGEKVFLECVQDMDHENMFWYRQDPGLGLRLIYFSYDVKMKEKGDIPEGYSVSREKKERFSLILESASTNQTSMYLCASRHQEIPQHFGDGTRLSIL.